Following are 30 T cell receptor beta chains from one sample sequenced in a study of blood T cell repertoires in COVID-19. Profiled with immunoSEQ multiplex PCR; TCRdb holds only in-frame clones, not every one. The sample consists of roughly 130,000 clones, around nine tenths of them appearing once. Input material: PBMCs or T cells enriched from blood (not recorded which). The origin of the receptors is a woman aged 45 to 65 who had recovered from COVID-19.

The J gene is TRBJ2-1, the V gene TRBV19, with a tentative D call TRBD1 (6 bases). Germline V CDR1 and CDR2: LNHDA, SQIVND (reference sequence). The CDR3 is 16 amino acids. The ends were cut back, 6 bases at V and 6 bases at J, with 21 bases in the middle. CDR3 in DNA: TGTGCCAGTAGCCCTCTGATGGGGGCGGACTCCAATGAGCAGTTCTTC. As protein: CASSPLMGADSNEQFF.

The chain couples TRBV29-1 to TRBJ2-1; a weak D match, TRBD2 (7 bases). Trimming cost V 7 bases and J 0 bases, with 13 bases left between them. Germline lookup yields CDR1 SQVTM and CDR2 ANQGSEA. The CDR3 totals 14 residues. The CDR3 reads CSAQGGGSYNEQFF. The CDR3 DNA reads as TGCAGCGCCCAAGGGGGGGGCTCCTACAATGAGCAGTTCTTC.

V gene TRBV15 combines with J gene TRBJ1-1; TRBD1 aligns across 8 bases. The germline CDR1 and CDR2 sequences are LNHNV and YYDKDF (reference sequence). V was pared by 4 bases and J by 0 bases, with 7 bases of the junction left unmatched. The CDR3 runs 16 residues. CDR3 DNA: TGTGCCACCAGCAACGTGGGGGACAGGTTGAACACTGAAGCTTTCTTT. This gives the protein CATSNVGDRLNTEAFF.

This clone has just a few counts. This rearrangement joins TRBV7-2 to TRBJ2-7; perhaps TRBD1 as D (7 bases). CDR3 length: 15 amino acids. Germline V CDR1 and CDR2: SGHTA, FQGNSA. V was trimmed by 6 bases and J by 1 base, leaving 16 bases between them. The CDR3 spells CASSAQGGASYEQYF. As DNA, the CDR3 is TGTGCCAGCAGTGCCCAGGGGGGCGCATCCTACGAGCAGTACTTC. Supplemented by reference TRBV7-2 and TRBJ2-7, the full variable domain reads GAGVSQSPSNKVTEKGKDVELRCDPISGHTALYWYRQSLGQGLEFLIYFQGNSAPDKSGLPSDRFSAERTGGSVSTLTIQRTQQEDSAVYLCASSAQGGASYEQYFGPGTRLTVT.

The chain joins TRBV11-3 to TRBJ2-1; tentative D call: TRBD2 (5 bases). The CDR3 consists of 17 residues. The germline gives CDR1 SGHNT, CDR2 YENEEA. V lost 1 base to trimming and J lost 0 bases, with 13 bases between them. CDR3 sequence reads: CASSLVVALGSYNEQFF. As DNA, the CDR3 is TGTGCCAGCAGCTTAGTGGTAGCGTTGGGCTCCTACAATGAGCAGTTCTTC. Using reference TRBV11-3 and TRBJ2-1 for the parts outside the CDR3, the full variable domain is EAGVVQSPRYKIIEKKQPVAFWCNPISGHNTLYWYLQNLGQGPELLIRYENEEAVDDSQLPKDRFSAERLKGVDSTLKIQPAELGDSAVYLCASSLVVALGSYNEQFFGPGTRLTVL.

The V and J genes are TRBV27 and TRBJ2-7, with D maybe TRBD1 (6 bases). Trimming took off 5 bases at V and 5 bases at J, with 16 bases between the two ends. The CDR3 has 14 residues. CDR1 is MNHEY, CDR2 SMNVEV, per germline (reference sequence). The CDR3: CASSLQGAINEQYF. Written as DNA, the CDR3 is TGTGCCAGCAGTCTACAGGGAGCCATCAACGAGCAGTACTTC.

The CDR3 bases are TGCGCCAGCACCGAGACTAGCGCTGGGGCCAACGTCCTGACTTTC. Translation: CASTETSAGANVLTF. The chain couples TRBV10-2 to TRBJ2-6; 8 bases align to TRBD2. The CDR3 totals 15 residues. V shed 7 bases and J 2 bases; nucleotides not matched to a gene: 4. CDR1 is WSHSY and CDR2 is SAAADI in the germline V gene.

The V and J genes are TRBV18 and TRBJ1-3, with 8 bases identical to TRBD1. This CDR3 spans 15 amino acids. Trimming took 3 bases from V and 4 from J; bases not matched to a gene: 5. Germline V gives CDR1 KGHSH, CDR2 LQKENI. The CDR3: CASSPGQGKGNTIYF. Written as DNA, the CDR3 is TGTGCCAGCTCACCCGGACAGGGCAAAGGAAACACCATATATTTT.

The chain is built from TRBV9 and TRBJ1-2, with 9 positions matching TRBD1. V was clipped by 4 bases and J by 8 bases; unmatched bases: 12. The CDR3 contains 15 residues. Germline V gives CDR1 SGDLS, CDR2 YYNGEE. CDR3 region: CASSPTGGFSRGYTF. In DNA form, the CDR3 reads TGTGCCAGCAGCCCTACAGGGGGCTTCTCTCGCGGCTACACCTTC. The variable domain in full, with the rest retrieved from reference TRBV9 and TRBJ1-2, is DSGVTQTPKHLITATGQRVTLRCSPRSGDLSVYWYQQSLDQGLQFLIQYYNGEERAKGNILERFSAQQFPDLHSELNLSSLELGDSALYFCASSPTGGFSRGYTFGSGTRLTVV.

V gene TRBV6-5 combines with J gene TRBJ1-6; 8 bases fit TRBD1. CDR3 length: 14 residues. V lost 6 bases and J lost 7; bases outside the gene matches: 5. Germline V CDR1 and CDR2: MNHEY, SVGAGI. The CDR3 is CASSSRTGNSPLHF. CDR3 coding DNA: TGTGCCAGCAGCTCTAGGACAGGGAATTCACCCCTCCACTTT.

The chain employs TRBV7-8 and TRBJ2-2; D might be TRBD2 (6 bases). Germline values: CDR1 SGHVS, CDR2 FQNEAQ. This CDR3 is 15 amino acids long. V lost 5 bases and J 7 bases, leaving 17 bases between the germline ends. DNA for the CDR3: TGTGCCAGCAGCCCATATGTGATCGGGGGCGGGGAGCTGTTTTTT. This translates into CASSPYVIGGGELFF.

CDR3: CASSQDWLAGLQETQYF. The CDR3 DNA sequence: TGTGCCAGCAGCCAAGATTGGCTAGCGGGACTACAAGAGACCCAGTACTTC. This sequence joins TRBV14 and TRBJ2-5, with 9 bases identical to TRBD2. CDR1 is SGHDN and CDR2 is FVKESK in the germline V gene. The CDR3 is made up of 17 amino acids. J lost 2 bases, V lost 0 bases, and 7 bases had no gene match.

The CDR3 region is CASSQAGGRTYNEQFF. The CDR3 DNA reads TGTGCCAGCAGCCAAGCGGGGGGCCGTACCTACAATGAGCAGTTCTTC. J is TRBJ2-1 and V is TRBV14, with D perhaps TRBD2 (7 bases). There are 16 residues in the CDR3. The germline gives CDR1 SGHDN, CDR2 FVKESK. Deletions cut 1 base from V and 2 bases from J, with 12 bases between.

This clone was found once. The V call is TRBV28, the J call TRBJ1-2, with a tentative D call TRBD1 (5 bases). The length of the CDR3 is 16 residues. The V gene's germline CDR1 is MDHEN and CDR2 SYDVKM. V lost 7 bases to trimming and J lost 7 bases, with 25 bases between them. The DNA of the CDR3 is TGTGCCAGCATGCGAGTCCAGGGTCGAATATTGGGTGGCTACACCTTC. Residues: CASMRVQGRILGGYTF.

The V gene is TRBV3-1 (or the pseudogene TRBV3-2), the J gene TRBJ2-2; D ambiguous. The CDR3 consists of 14 residues. Germline assignment: CDR1 LGHDT and CDR2 YNNKEL (reference sequence). The V and J ends lost 2 bases and 5 bases respectively, with 9 bases between them. The CDR3 DNA reads TGTGCCAGCAGCCAACCCGAGGTTACCGGGGAGCTGTTTTTT. Protein product: CASSQPEVTGELFF.

This clone is a singleton in its sample. The chain links TRBV12-3 or TRBV12-4 to TRBJ2-1; unclear D gene. The V end was cut by 7 bases, the J end by 7 bases, with 11 bases between. The CDR3 runs to 12 residues. The CDR3 spells CASTSSGNEQFF. CDR3 DNA sequence: TGTGCCAGCACCTCTAGTGGAAATGAGCAGTTCTTC.

V and J are TRBV19 and TRBJ2-2, with D hard to call. V dropped 5 bases and J dropped 5 bases, with 3 bases sitting between them. CDR1 is LNHDA, CDR2 SQIVND, per germline (reference sequence). The CDR3 has 11 amino acids. The chain's CDR3 is CASSSTGELFF. In DNA form, the CDR3 reads TGTGCCAGTAGTTCAACCGGGGAGCTGTTTTTT.

The V call is TRBV7-2, the J call TRBJ1-4; no reliable D call. This CDR3 contains 15 residues. CDR1 and CDR2 (germline): SGHTA, FQGNSA. With 2 bases removed from V and 8 bases from J, the gap between germline ends came to 15 bases. CDR3 nucleotide sequence: TGTGCCAGCAGCTTATCCGCTAGGTCACGGGAAAAACTGTTTTTT. Amino acid sequence: CASSLSARSREKLFF.

The V gene is TRBV6-2 or TRBV6-3, the J gene TRBJ1-5, with D maybe TRBD1 (6 bases). CDR1 MNHEY and CDR2 SVGEGT come from the germline V gene. V was pared by 6 bases and J by 0 bases, with 15 bases between. The CDR3 has 16 residues. The CDR3 sequence: CASSLGTSYSNQPQHF. The CDR3 DNA sequence: TGTGCCAGCAGCCTAGGGACATCCTATAGCAATCAGCCCCAGCATTTT.

This clone was observed a few times. The chain joins TRBV30 to TRBJ1-2; 7 nucleotides match TRBD1. This CDR3 has 14 amino acids. Per germline, CDR1 GTSNPN and CDR2 SVGIG (reference sequence). Trimming took 5 bases from V and 2 from J; bases not matched to a gene: 8. The CDR3 DNA is TGTGCCTGGGACCGGGGGACAGCAAACTATGGCTACACCTTC. Its protein is CAWDRGTANYGYTF.

The chain links TRBV27 to TRBJ2-7; D might be TRBD1 (6 bases). Trimming cost V 8 bases and J 1 base, with 12 bases left between them. The germline gives CDR1 MNHEY, CDR2 SMNVEV (reference sequence). The CDR3 runs to 13 residues. CDR3: CASPGHPSYEQYF. In nucleotides, the CDR3 is TGTGCCAGCCCGGGACATCCGTCCTACGAGCAGTACTTC.

The V gene is TRBV28, the J gene TRBJ1-1, with 11 bases identical to TRBD1. Germline V gene sequence: CDR1 MDHEN, CDR2 SYDVKM. This CDR3 is 15 amino acids long. After removal of 2 bases from V and 5 bases from J, the junction contained 4 bases not matched to a gene. CDR3 amino acids: CASSLRTGGKTEAFF. CDR3 DNA: TGTGCCAGCAGTTTACGGACAGGGGGCAAAACTGAAGCTTTCTTT. The whole variable domain, filled in from reference TRBV28 and TRBJ1-1, reads DVKVTQSSRYLVKRTGEKVFLECVQDMDHENMFWYRQDPGLGLRLIYFSYDVKMKEKGDIPEGYSVSREKKERFSLILESASTNQTSMYLCASSLRTGGKTEAFFGQGTRLTVV.

The genes are TRBV19 and TRBJ1-1, with a possible D match to TRBD1 (6 bases). This CDR3 contains 14 residues. CDR1 LNHDA and CDR2 SQIVND come from the germline V gene (reference sequence). V was clipped by 1 base and J by 5 bases, with 11 bases between them. CDR3 DNA: TGTGCCAGTAGTATAGCACAGGGCGGGACTGAAGCTTTCTTT. Protein product: CASSIAQGGTEAFF.

This sequence joins TRBV5-5 and TRBJ1-4; no definite D call. This CDR3 is built from 16 residues. The V end lost 1 base, the J end lost 2 bases, and 12 bases lay between the germline ends. Germline V gene data show CDR1 as SGHKS and CDR2 as YYEKEE (reference sequence). CDR3 in DNA: TGTGCCAGCAGCTTGTTTGAGGCGCCGACTAATGAAAAACTGTTTTTT. It encodes CASSLFEAPTNEKLFF.

The chain uses TRBV2 and TRBJ1-1; TRBD1 matches at 7 bases. The CDR3 runs to 13 residues. The V and J ends lost 6 bases and 6 bases, in that order; junction bases with no gene match: 7. CDR1 SNHLY and CDR2 FYNNEI come from the germline V gene. As DNA, the CDR3 is TGTGCCAGCAGACTTACGACAGGGCCTGAAGCTTTCTTT. It encodes CASRLTTGPEAFF. Filled out from reference TRBV2 and TRBJ1-1, the complete variable domain reads EPEVTQTPSHQVTQMGQEVILRCVPISNHLYFYWYRQILGQKVEFLVSFYNNEISEKSEIFDDQFSVERPDGSNFTLKIRSTKLEDSAMYFCASRLTTGPEAFFGQGTRLTVV.

This chain uses TRBV6-5 with TRBJ2-1; possibly TRBD1 for D (6 bases). CDR1 and CDR2 (germline): MNHEY, SVGAGI. V was pared by 7 bases and J by 5 bases, with 12 bases between. The CDR3 is 13 residues long. The DNA for the CDR3 is TGTGCCAGCATTCAGGGGTTCGACAATGAGCAGTTCTTC. This codes for CASIQGFDNEQFF.

This chain uses TRBV19 with TRBJ1-2; no reliable D call. In germline, CDR1 is LNHDA, CDR2 SQIVND (reference sequence). Trimming cost V 3 bases and J 2 bases, with 7 bases left between them. CDR3 length: 13 amino acids. This CDR3 reads CASSISVNYGYTF. The CDR3 DNA reads as TGTGCCAGTAGTATTTCAGTGAACTATGGCTACACCTTC. Full variable domain (rest looked up from reference TRBV19 and TRBJ1-2): DGGITQSPKYLFRKEGQNVTLSCEQNLNHDAMYWYRQDPGQGLRLIYYSQIVNDFQKGDIAEGYSVSREKKESFPLTVTSAQKNPTAFYLCASSISVNYGYTFGSGTRLTVV.

This chain joins TRBV29-1 and TRBJ1-6; 7 bases line up with TRBD1. The CDR3 runs 13 residues. Germline CDR1 is SQVTM and CDR2 is ANQGSEA. V was clipped by 5 bases and J by 8 bases; unmatched bases: 6. In DNA, the CDR3 is TGCAGCGTTCGCCGGGACAGCGATTCACCCCTCCACTTT. This translates into CSVRRDSDSPLHF.

The J gene is TRBJ2-4, the V gene TRBV3-1 (or the pseudogene TRBV3-2), with TRBD2 identical over 7 bases. CDR1 and CDR2 from the germline V gene are LGHDT and YNNKEL (reference sequence). The CDR3 totals 15 residues. The V segment lost 4 bases and the J segment 5 bases; nucleotides outside the gene matches: 8. CDR3 loop: CASSPMGGFQNIQYF. The CDR3 DNA reads TGTGCCAGCAGCCCAATGGGGGGGTTCCAAAACATTCAGTACTTC.

V usage is TRBV5-8 and J usage is TRBJ2-1; TRBD1 aligns across 8 bases. The CDR3 is 16 amino acids. V was clipped by 2 bases and J by 10 bases; unmatched bases: 14. From germline, CDR1 is SGHTS and CDR2 YDEGEE. Here the CDR3 reads CASSFYGTGNSREQFF. CDR3 coding DNA: TGTGCCAGCAGCTTCTACGGGACAGGCAACAGCAGGGAGCAGTTCTTC.